This T cell receptor (beta chain) emerged from a study of quantifying T cell responses using KT2 cells. The wider study: TCR alpha and beta constant-region primers primed reverse transcription of RNA. The second PCR ran as a qPCR until a predetermined fluorescence threshold was reached.

KT2 cells were mixed with fixed PBMC numbers at varying ratios. Per germline, CDR1 WNHNN and CDR2 SYGVQD (reference sequence). V was clipped by 6 bases and J by 2 bases, with 10 bases between them. The length of the CDR3 is 13 residues. The cDNA 3' end received a ligated oligonucleotide with a UMI. First-round PCR used four to five cycles and beta primers RC1.1 and RC1.2 covering TRBC1 and TRBC2. TCR alpha and beta chains were handled separately starting at the second PCR. From the UMI-ligation and nested PCR reads, TCRdb called clonotypes with MiXCR, one entry per CDR3 protein. The sample includes about 33,000 distinct CDR3 sequences, over 9% of them seen just once.

The receptor comes from a human donor. The genes are TRBV10-1 and TRBJ1-1; the D gene is possibly TRBD1 (6 bases). The sequenced sample was PBMCs spiked with cells of the T cell clone KT2. The CDR3 loop reads CASSPDSNTEAFF. CDR3 nucleotides: TGCGCCAGCAGCCCGGACAGTAACACTGAAGCTTTCTTT.